These 32 T cell receptor beta chains were sequenced from one sample in a study of T cell responses to AZD1222 COVID-19 vaccine. Sequencing was performed with immunoSEQ multiplex PCR; in TCRdb, only in-frame clones are kept and a portion is missing. Among roughly 150,000 clones listed, 91% were seen once. The sample here was peripheral blood, taken 28 days after the second AZD1222 dose. These TCRs come from an adult who received the AZD1222 COVID-19 vaccine.

The chain has TRBV7-8 and TRBJ2-2; D is possibly TRBD1 (5 bases). The V end lost 2 bases, the J end lost 6 bases, and 16 bases lay between the germline ends. CDR1 and CDR2 (germline): SGHVS, FQNEAQ. CDR3 length: 16 residues. CDR3 sequence reads: CASSLIDSPQAGELFF. The CDR3 DNA sequence: TGTGCCAGCAGCTTAATAGACAGCCCCCAGGCCGGGGAGCTGTTTTTT.

The V call is TRBV5-3, the J call TRBJ2-1; 10 bases align to TRBD2. TRBV5-3 is flagged as an ORF with uncertain function. This CDR3 comprises 14 residues. The junction had 6 bases not matched to a gene; V was cut back by 9 bases and J by 3 bases. As DNA, the CDR3 is TGTGCCACGACACGACTAGCGGGCTACAATGAGCAGTTCTTC. Its protein is CATTRLAGYNEQFF.

This rearrangement joins TRBV19 to TRBJ1-3, with D unresolved. Germline assignment: CDR1 LNHDA and CDR2 SQIVND (reference sequence). The CDR3 spans 14 residues. The germline V and J ends were trimmed by 3 bases and 0 bases, with 6 bases remaining between them. CDR3 in DNA: TGTGCCAGTAGTATGCTTAGCTCTGGAAACACCATATATTTT. Its translation is CASSMLSSGNTIYF.

The chain joins TRBV6-2 or TRBV6-3 to TRBJ1-1; a weak D match, TRBD1 (5 bases). Between the trimmed V and J ends, which lost 4 bases and 3 bases, there was a span of 18 bases. Germline V gives CDR1 MNHEY, CDR2 SVGEGT. The CDR3 has 16 amino acids. In nucleotides, the CDR3 is TGTGCCAGCAGTTCCGAGGGGAAACGGGCGGACACTGAAGCTTTCTTT. Residues: CASSSEGKRADTEAFF.

This clone was seen once. This rearrangement joins TRBV27 to TRBJ2-1, with D perhaps being TRBD1 or TRBD2 (5 bases each). The CDR3 spans 13 residues. Trimming pared 3 bases from V and 5 bases from J, leaving 8 bases between. From germline, CDR1 is MNHEY and CDR2 SMNVEV (reference sequence). As DNA, the CDR3 is TGTGCCAGCAGTTTTATGGGGGACAATGAGCAGTTCTTC. Its translation: CASSFMGDNEQFF.

This chain joins TRBV11-3 and TRBJ2-1, with 9 bases identical to TRBD2. The germline V gene has CDR1 SGHNT and CDR2 YENEEA. Losses at the gene ends were 3 bases for V and 9 bases for J; bases not matched to a gene: 9. This CDR3 spans 15 amino acids. The CDR3 nucleotides are TGTGCCAGCAGCTTCGGTAGCGGGGGATGGGGTGAGCAGTTCTTC. Protein product: CASSFGSGGWGEQFF.

The chain carries TRBV7-9 and TRBJ2-5; D possibly corresponds to TRBD1 (5 bases). The germline V gene has CDR1 SEHNR and CDR2 FQNEAQ (reference sequence). Between the trimmed V and J ends, which lost 5 bases and 5 bases, there was a span of 24 bases. This CDR3 is built from 17 residues. The chain's CDR3 is CASSRAPGSRPGETQYF. CDR3 nucleotide sequence: TGTGCCAGCAGCCGGGCGCCCGGGTCTCGGCCAGGGGAGACCCAGTACTTC. Full variable domain (missing parts from reference TRBV7-9 and TRBJ2-5): DTGVSQNPRHKITKRGQNVTFRCDPISEHNRLYWYRQTLGQGPEFLTYFQNEAQLEKSRLLSDRFSAERPKGSFSTLEIQRTEQGDSAMYLCASSRAPGSRPGETQYFGPGTRLLVL.

Of note for this clone: Distinct nucleotide sequences in the sample also encode this CDR3. The J gene is TRBJ1-4, the V gene TRBV3-1 (or the pseudogene TRBV3-2); D is unresolved. The V and J ends lost 3 bases and 8 bases respectively, with 13 bases between them. This CDR3 has 14 amino acids. CDR1 is LGHDT, CDR2 YNNKEL, per germline (reference sequence). CDR3 coding DNA: TGTGCCAGCAGCCAGGGAGGTGGTGGGGAAAAACTGTTTTTT. Translated, it gives CASSQGGGGEKLFF.

The chain employs TRBV20-1 and TRBJ1-2; maybe TRBD1 (5 bases). V shed 3 bases and J shed 7 bases, with 15 bases lying between them. Germline assignment: CDR1 DFQATT and CDR2 SNEGSKA (reference sequence). The length of the CDR3 is 13 residues. CDR3 residues: CSASPQGLSGYTF. CDR3 sequence (DNA): TGCAGTGCTAGTCCCCAGGGCTTATCTGGCTACACCTTC.

The chain carries TRBV25-1 and TRBJ1-1, with D perhaps matching TRBD1 (6 bases). Looked up from germline, CDR1 is MGHDK and CDR2 is SYGVNS. The CDR3 covers 11 residues. The V gene lost 7 bases and the J gene lost 10 bases, with 13 bases spanning the gap. The CDR3 DNA is TGTGCCAGCACCCTAACAGGGAGAGCTTTCTTT. This gives the protein CASTLTGRAFF.

V and J are TRBV28 and TRBJ1-2; 7 positions agree with TRBD1. V dropped 5 bases and J dropped 4; count of bases not matched to a gene: 7. The CDR3 totals 14 residues. The germline V gene has CDR1 MDHEN and CDR2 SYDVKM. This chain's CDR3 is CASSQGGGRYGYTF. As DNA, the CDR3 is TGTGCCAGCAGTCAAGGAGGGGGCCGCTATGGCTACACCTTC.

This chain uses TRBV19 with TRBJ2-3; 9 bases align to TRBD2. Germline V gene lookup returns CDR1 LNHDA and CDR2 SQIVND (reference sequence). V lost 8 bases and J lost 5; bases outside the gene matches: 11. The CDR3 is made up of 15 amino acids. The CDR3 sequence is CASGRASGAIDTQYF. Written as DNA, the CDR3 is TGTGCCAGTGGCCGTGCTAGCGGGGCGATAGATACGCAGTATTTT.

This chain uses TRBV19 with TRBJ2-2; 8 bases agree with TRBD1. The germline V gene encodes CDR1 LNHDA and CDR2 SQIVND (reference sequence). CDR3 size: 16 residues. V gave up 4 bases and J gave up 4 bases; unmatched junction bases: 8. CDR3 sequence (DNA): TGTGCCAGTAGTAGAGGCAGGCAGGGGGCCACCGGGGAGCTGTTTTTT. This encodes CASSRGRQGATGELFF.

Regarding this clone: The same CDR3 also results from other DNA sequences found in this sample. This chain joins TRBV2 and TRBJ1-5; D remains unclear. The V gene's germline CDR1 is SNHLY and CDR2 FYNNEI. This CDR3 region has 12 residues. V shed 0 bases and J shed 7 bases, with 4 bases lying between them. For the CDR3, the DNA is TGTGCCAGCAGTGAAGCTGGACAGCCCCAGCATTTT. Its translation is CASSEAGQPQHF.

This chain links TRBV19 with TRBJ2-1; 12 positions agree with TRBD2. Germline CDR1 LNHDA, CDR2 SQIVND (reference sequence). The CDR3 covers 14 residues. V lost 4 bases and J lost 10; bases outside the gene matches: 5. CDR3 in amino acids: CASSKPGLAGEQFF. As DNA, the CDR3 is TGTGCCAGTAGTAAACCAGGACTAGCGGGGGAGCAGTTCTTC.

This clone was recorded a few times. J is TRBJ2-3 and V is TRBV13; D remains unclear. Germline V gives CDR1 PRHDT, CDR2 FYEKMQ (reference sequence). V dropped 6 bases and J dropped 4 bases, with 14 bases sitting between them. The CDR3 spans 14 residues. This CDR3 reads CASSTVVAADTQYF. The CDR3 DNA is TGTGCCAGCAGTACAGTGGTAGCCGCAGATACGCAGTATTTT.

The chain combines TRBV19 with TRBJ2-1, with 7 nucleotides matching TRBD2. The CDR3 runs 18 residues. J gave up 9 bases and V 2 bases, and 19 bases lay outside the gene matches. In germline, CDR1 is LNHDA, CDR2 SQIVND (reference sequence). CDR3 sequence reads: CASSIRSGGISELGEQFF. The CDR3 bases are TGTGCCAGTAGTATAAGGTCGGGGGGAATTAGCGAGTTGGGTGAGCAGTTCTTC.

CDR3 protein: CASSLRQGDNEQFF. For the CDR3, the DNA is TGTGCCAGCAGCTTACGGCAGGGGGACAATGAGCAGTTCTTC. The chain uses TRBV7-9 and TRBJ2-1; 7 bases fit TRBD1. The CDR3 covers 14 residues. CDR1 is SEHNR, CDR2 FQNEAQ, per germline (reference sequence). Losses at the gene ends were 2 bases for V and 5 bases for J; bases not matched to a gene: 3.

The chain carries TRBV28 and TRBJ1-1; D gene uncertain. Germline V gene lookup returns CDR1 MDHEN and CDR2 SYDVKM. The CDR3 loop spans 13 amino acids. Trimming stripped 5 bases from V and 8 bases from J, with 15 bases between. The CDR3 DNA follows: TGTGCCAGCAGTCTTGTACTACCTCCGGAAGCTTTCTTT. This codes for CASSLVLPPEAFF.

The chain uses TRBV6-6 and TRBJ1-1; 7 positions agree with TRBD1. Germline CDR1 MNHNY, CDR2 SVGAGI (reference sequence). J was trimmed by 2 bases and V by 7 bases; bases with no gene match: 10. CDR3 length: 15 amino acids. The CDR3 DNA sequence: TGTGCCAGCACGCAAACACAGGGGACAAACACTGAAGCTTTCTTT. Translation: CASTQTQGTNTEAFF.

The chain joins TRBV4-3 to TRBJ1-4; no clear D gene. The germline V gene encodes CDR1 LGHNA and CDR2 YSLEER. The CDR3 loop spans 17 amino acids. V lost 0 bases and J lost 3, with 14 bases in between. This chain's CDR3 is CASSQDFRGGPNEKLFF. Here the CDR3 DNA reads TGCGCCAGCAGCCAAGATTTCCGCGGTGGTCCTAATGAAAAACTGTTTTTT.

This clone was observed a few times. The chain recombines TRBV5-1 with TRBJ1-1; 9 bases align to TRBD1. Germline V gene lookup returns CDR1 SGHRS and CDR2 YFSETQ. Trimming took 4 bases from V and 9 from J; bases not matched to a gene: 10. The CDR3 has 14 amino acids. The CDR3 sequence is CASSEGTGKSKAFF. Here the CDR3 DNA reads TGCGCCAGCAGCGAGGGGACAGGGAAGAGCAAAGCTTTCTTT.

The V gene is TRBV4-1, the J gene TRBJ1-1; D uncertain. Trimming stripped 4 bases from V and 8 bases from J, with 23 bases between. Germline CDR1 is MGHRA and CDR2 is YSYEKL. This CDR3 comprises 16 residues. The CDR3 here is CASSRALKTVNLEAFF. Written as DNA, the CDR3 is TGCGCCAGCAGCCGGGCGCTGAAGACGGTGAACTTGGAAGCTTTCTTT.

A remark on this clone: This specimen includes other DNA sequences encoding the same CDR3. The rearrangement links TRBV7-2 to TRBJ2-7; D is unresolved. The V gene lost 1 base and the J gene lost 2 bases, with 9 bases spanning the gap. This CDR3 is 14 amino acids long. Per the germline V gene, CDR1 is SGHTA and CDR2 is FQGNSA. The CDR3 sequence: CASSLEGRTYEQYF. The CDR3 nucleotides read TGTGCCAGCAGCTTAGAGGGCAGAACCTACGAGCAGTACTTC.

This chain connects TRBV12-3 or TRBV12-4 to TRBJ2-1, with a tentative D call TRBD2 (5 bases). V lost 6 bases and J lost 5, with 11 bases in between. The CDR3 loop spans 13 amino acids. The CDR3 loop is CASSPGLNNEQFF. CDR3 coding DNA: TGTGCCAGCAGCCCCGGACTTAACAATGAGCAGTTCTTC.

The V and J genes are TRBV9 and TRBJ2-5; 7 bases align to TRBD1. With V trimmed by 0 bases and J by 1 base, 9 bases remained unmatched. The CDR3 contains 17 residues. CDR1 is SGDLS and CDR2 is YYNGEE in the germline V gene. The CDR3 region has the DNA TGTGCCAGCAGCGTAGTAGCGACAGGGTTAAGCCAAGAGACCCAGTACTTC. Amino acid sequence: CASSVVATGLSQETQYF.

V gene TRBV20-1 combines with J gene TRBJ2-7, with 8 bases that match TRBD1. Germline CDR1 DFQATT, CDR2 SNEGSKA (reference sequence). CDR3 size: 14 residues. V was pared by 3 bases and J by 0 bases, with 4 bases of the junction left unmatched. The CDR3 is CSASFTGGSYEQYF. The CDR3 DNA follows: TGCAGTGCTAGTTTTACAGGGGGCTCCTACGAGCAGTACTTC.

V is TRBV9 and J is TRBJ1-4, with a possible D match to TRBD1 (5 bases). CDR3 length: 15 amino acids. The germline V gene has CDR1 SGDLS and CDR2 YYNGEE. V lost 3 bases to trimming and J lost 3 bases, with 12 bases between them. In DNA form, the CDR3 reads TGTGCCAGCAGCGCCGCGGGGGTCCCTAATGAAAAACTGTTTTTT. Translated: CASSAAGVPNEKLFF. Drawing the rest from reference TRBV9 and TRBJ1-4, the complete variable domain is DSGVTQTPKHLITATGQRVTLRCSPRSGDLSVYWYQQSLDQGLQFLIQYYNGEERAKGNILERFSAQQFPDLHSELNLSSLELGDSALYFCASSAAGVPNEKLFFGSGTQLSVL.

The gene calls are TRBV29-1 and TRBJ2-1, with D perhaps TRBD1 (6 bases). Looked up from germline, CDR1 is SQVTM and CDR2 is ANQGSEA. This CDR3 is built from 10 residues. The V and J ends lost 7 bases and 8 bases respectively, with 9 bases between them. The CDR3 nucleotides are TGCAGCGGACAGGTGGATGAGCAGTTCTTC. Its translation: CSGQVDEQFF.

The gene calls are TRBV27 and TRBJ1-2; possibly TRBD1 for D (6 bases). With 0 bases removed from V and 8 bases from J, the gap between germline ends came to 13 bases. Germline CDR1 is MNHEY and CDR2 is SMNVEV (reference sequence). The CDR3 is 14 residues long. CDR3 protein: CASSLSAGTSGYTF. CDR3 DNA sequence: TGTGCCAGCAGTTTATCAGCCGGGACATCAGGCTACACCTTC.

This chain uses TRBV7-9 with TRBJ2-3; TRBD2 aligns across 11 bases. CDR3 length: 14 residues. J lost 10 bases, V lost 5 bases, and 8 bases had no gene match. From germline, CDR1 is SEHNR and CDR2 FQNEAQ (reference sequence). CDR3 residues: CASSPSGTSGAQYF. In DNA, the CDR3 is TGTGCCAGCAGCCCCTCCGGGACTAGCGGTGCGCAGTATTTT.

This chain connects TRBV3-1 (or the pseudogene TRBV3-2) to TRBJ2-5, with unresolved D. Germline CDR1 LGHDT, CDR2 YNNKEL (reference sequence). Trimming removed 5 bases from V and 3 bases from J, with 16 bases in between. The CDR3 has 15 residues. The CDR3 DNA reads as TGTGCCAGCAGCGCCGTCGGGCAGAACGAAGAGACCCAGTACTTC. It specifies CASSAVGQNEETQYF.